The 13 T cell receptor beta chains below were found in one sample sequenced in a study of blood T cells in healthy people across ages. The authors ran a second PCR of about 7 to 11 cycles using a sample-barcoded 5' primer and a J-beta primer mix. From the 5' RACE reads, TCRdb called clonotypes with MiXCR, one entry per CDR3 protein. The sample lists around 1,800,000 distinct CDR3 sequences; around 42% were seen once. Source material: blood. The receptors here all came from a human donor in good health.

This clonotype was counted only a few times. The V call is TRBV6-5, the J call TRBJ1-2; the D is unclear. V shed 8 bases and J shed 5 bases, with 15 bases lying between them. Germline V gives CDR1 MNHEY, CDR2 SVGAGI. CDR3 length: 13 amino acids. The DNA for the CDR3 is TGTGCCAGCTATAAAGCGGGGAGTTATGGCTACACCTTC. Its protein is CASYKAGSYGYTF.

The chain recombines TRBV28 with TRBJ1-2, with a tentative D call TRBD1 (5 bases). V lost 7 bases and J lost 6, with 15 bases in between. In germline, CDR1 is MDHEN, CDR2 SYDVKM. CDR3 length equals 13 residues. The chain's CDR3 is CASTNAGRDGYTF. DNA for the CDR3: TGTGCCAGCACTAATGCGGGGCGGGATGGCTACACCTTC.

This clonotype was counted only a few times. V and J are TRBV29-1 and TRBJ1-4; 10 nucleotides agree with TRBD1. The germline CDR1 and CDR2 sequences are SQVTM and ANQGSEA. This CDR3 region has 14 residues. J lost 7 bases, V lost 4 bases, and 6 bases had no gene match. This chain's CDR3 is CSVVWTGGGEKLFF. CDR3 DNA sequence: TGCAGCGTTGTGTGGACAGGGGGGGGTGAAAAACTGTTTTTT. The whole variable domain, filled in from reference TRBV29-1 and TRBJ1-4, reads SAVISQKPSRDICQRGTSLTIQCQVDSQVTMMFWYRQQPGQSLTLIATANQGSEATYESGFVIDKFPISRPNLTFSTLTVSNMSPEDSSIYLCSVVWTGGGEKLFFGSGTQLSVL.

This clonotype was seen only a few times. The gene calls are TRBV10-3 and TRBJ2-1; TRBD1 agrees at 9 bases. V trimming: 10 bases; J trimming: 6 bases; junction bases outside the gene matches: 10. The CDR3 is 14 amino acids. Germline V gene sequence: CDR1 ENHRY, CDR2 SYGVKD. The CDR3 DNA sequence: TGTGCCACCGAGATTGGGACAGGGCTCAATGAGCAGTTCTTC. Its protein product is CATEIGTGLNEQFF.

This rearrangement joins TRBV5-1 to TRBJ2-7; either TRBD1 or TRBD2 may supply D (5 bases each). Germline-derived CDR1 and CDR2 are SGHRS and YFSETQ. CDR3 length: 14 residues. Trimming removed 2 bases from V and 4 bases from J, with 13 bases in between. The CDR3 protein is CASSLSWGFYEQYF. CDR3 bases: TGCGCCAGCAGCTTATCTTGGGGGTTTTACGAGCAGTACTTC. Full variable domain (rest looked up from reference TRBV5-1 and TRBJ2-7): KAGVTQTPRYLIKTRGQQVTLSCSPISGHRSVSWYQQTPGQGLQFLFEYFSETQRNKGNFPGRFSGRQFSNSRSEMNVSTLELGDSALYLCASSLSWGFYEQYFGPGTRLTVT.

This clonotype was detected a few times. The chain recombines TRBV6-6 with TRBJ1-2; D remains ambiguous. The CDR3 spans 15 residues. Trimming cost V 2 bases and J 5 bases, with 15 bases left between them. Germline V gene lookup returns CDR1 MNHNY and CDR2 SVGAGI (reference sequence). The CDR3 loop reads CASSYPRQVPYGYTF. The CDR3 nucleotides are TGTGCCAGCAGTTACCCCCGTCAAGTCCCTTATGGCTACACCTTC.

This chain uses TRBV19 with TRBJ1-6; D is unclear. Germline lookup yields CDR1 LNHDA and CDR2 SQIVND (reference sequence). With 6 bases removed from V and 7 bases from J, the gap between germline ends came to 10 bases. This CDR3 is built from 13 residues. CDR3 sequence reads: CASRGPTNSPLHF. As DNA, the CDR3 is TGTGCCAGTAGAGGTCCCACGAATTCACCCCTCCACTTT.

The chain joins TRBV7-9 to TRBJ1-5, with D unresolved. Germline V gives CDR1 SEHNR, CDR2 FQNEAQ (reference sequence). Deletions cut 4 bases from V and 6 bases from J, with 16 bases between. The CDR3 loop spans 15 amino acids. The CDR3 DNA reads TGTGCCAGCAGCTCCGGAGGGCGAGTCCTTCAGCCCCAGCATTTT. This gives the protein CASSSGGRVLQPQHF.

The chain employs TRBV4-3 and TRBJ1-2, with 7 bases lining up with TRBD1. The CDR3 consists of 14 residues. The V gene's germline CDR1 is LGHNA and CDR2 YSLEER. J was trimmed by 9 bases and V by 3 bases; bases with no gene match: 10. CDR3 in amino acids: CASSQKQGSLRYTF. CDR3 bases: TGCGCCAGCAGCCAGAAACAGGGGAGTTTACGCTACACCTTC.

The V call is TRBV6-5, the J call TRBJ1-1; TRBD1 might be the D (6 bases). Trimming removed 3 bases from V and 10 bases from J, with 18 bases in between. Germline assignment: CDR1 MNHEY and CDR2 SVGAGI. This CDR3 region has 14 residues. The CDR3 protein is CASSYAQGRFGAFF. The CDR3 nucleotides are TGTGCCAGCAGTTATGCCCAGGGGAGATTTGGAGCTTTCTTT.

In its sample, this clonotype was seen a few times. The chain couples TRBV7-6 to TRBJ2-3; a possible D gene is TRBD2 (5 bases). This CDR3 is built from 15 residues. Per germline, CDR1 SGHVS and CDR2 FNYEAQ. V gave up 0 bases and J gave up 4 bases, with 11 bases separating them. CDR3 coding DNA: TGTGCCAGCAGCTTAGCTGCGAGTAGCGCAGATACGCAGTATTTT. Its translation is CASSLAASSADTQYF.

V and J are TRBV29-1 and TRBJ1-1; D may be TRBD1 (6 bases). Germline assignment: CDR1 SQVTM and CDR2 ANQGSEA. This CDR3 has 17 residues. Deletions cut 0 bases from V and 6 bases from J, with 23 bases between. CDR3 coding DNA: TGCAGCGTTGAAGATTGGAAGTCAGCGGGGGCTGTACCTGAAGCTTTCTTT. This encodes CSVEDWKSAGAVPEAFF.

The chain combines TRBV2 with TRBJ1-2; perhaps TRBD1 as D (5 bases). CDR1 is SNHLY and CDR2 is FYNNEI in the germline V gene. V lost 6 bases and J 0 bases, leaving 20 bases between the germline ends. The CDR3 has 17 amino acids. The chain's CDR3 is CASRPGAGIEANYGYTF. DNA for the CDR3: TGTGCCAGCAGGCCCGGGGCAGGGATCGAGGCTAACTATGGCTACACCTTC.